The 25 T cell receptor beta chains presented below share a single source sample, sequenced in a study of cytomegalovirus exposure and HLA in healthy donors. Use of 60 Vbeta and 13 Jbeta primers characterized the PCR. Libraries were prepared by immunoSEQ multiplex PCR; TCRdb keeps only in-frame clonotypes and omits some of them. Of 110,000 or so clones listed, roughly 12% are singletons. The sample comprised PBMCs. The receptors were sampled from a man in his forties in good health and CMV-seropositive.

The chain joins TRBV7-2 to TRBJ2-7; 9 nucleotides match TRBD2. Germline loops: CDR1 SGHTA, CDR2 FQGNSA. There are 15 residues in the CDR3. J gave up 9 bases and V 0 bases, and 9 bases lay outside the gene matches. The CDR3 reads CASSLAPAGGQGQYF. The CDR3 coding sequence is TGTGCCAGCAGCTTAGCGCCAGCGGGAGGCCAGGGGCAGTACTTC.

This sequence joins TRBV7-8 and TRBJ1-1; 9 bases align to TRBD1. Trimming at V came to 2 bases and at J to 6 bases, leaving 7 bases not matched to a gene. Germline values: CDR1 SGHVS, CDR2 FQNEAQ. The CDR3 extends over 15 amino acids. This chain's CDR3 is CASSLIGTGLSEAFF. CDR3 nucleotide sequence: TGTGCCAGCAGCTTAATAGGGACAGGGCTATCTGAAGCTTTCTTT.

V usage is TRBV11-2 and J usage is TRBJ2-1; TRBD2 might be the D (5 bases). The CDR3 extends over 16 amino acids. The germline V and J ends were trimmed by 2 bases and 4 bases, with 15 bases remaining between them. Per the germline V gene, CDR1 is SGHAT and CDR2 is FQNNGV. DNA for the CDR3: TGTGCCAGCAGCTTACGGGAAATAGCCCGTTACAATGAGCAGTTCTTC. Amino acids: CASSLREIARYNEQFF.

This CDR3 is CASSRRTSGRADTQYF. CDR3 nucleotides: TGTGCCAGCAGCAGACGGACTAGCGGGCGCGCAGATACGCAGTATTTT. The chain employs TRBV5-6 and TRBJ2-3; the match to TRBD2 covers 11 bases. J lost 4 bases, V lost 4 bases, and 8 bases had no gene match. Germline CDR1 reads SGHDT; CDR2 reads YYEEEE. The length of the CDR3 is 16 residues.

The chain recombines TRBV4-1 with TRBJ1-5; D is ambiguous. The CDR3 spans 15 residues. V was cut by 0 bases and J by 6 bases, with 12 bases left in between. CDR1 and CDR2 (germline): MGHRA, YSYEKL. The CDR3 DNA is TGCGCCAGCAGCCAAGACTGGCGGGGAAGTCAGCCCCAGCATTTT. Translation: CASSQDWRGSQPQHF.

The genes are TRBV2 and TRBJ2-5; D is unclear. The DNA matches TRBJ2-7 better at its end, which makes the J call doubtful. Germline V CDR1 and CDR2: SNHLY, FYNNEI. CDR3 length: 15 amino acids. The CDR3 region has the DNA TGTGCCAGCAGTCCAACTTGGGCGAGCTCCTACGAGCAGTACTTC. Its translation: CASSPTWASSYEQYF.

Only a few counts were recorded for this clone. The chain combines TRBV10-3 with TRBJ2-1; a weak D match, TRBD2 (5 bases). The germline V and J ends were trimmed by 10 bases and 5 bases, with 21 bases remaining between them. The CDR3 extends over 15 amino acids. Germline lookup yields CDR1 ENHRY and CDR2 SYGVKD. The DNA for the CDR3 is TGTGCCACCGCTCCCAACCTAGCCGGGCACAATGAGCAGTTCTTC. As protein: CATAPNLAGHNEQFF.

This chain uses TRBV28 with TRBJ1-5; tentative D call: TRBD1 (5 bases). Trimming shortened V by 6 bases and J by 2 bases, and 11 bases separated the two germline ends. This CDR3 has 14 amino acids. Germline loops: CDR1 MDHEN, CDR2 SYDVKM. The CDR3 loop is CASRQGAGNQPQHF. In nucleotides, the CDR3 is TGTGCCAGCAGGCAAGGGGCCGGCAATCAGCCCCAGCATTTT.

A few counts support this clone. V is TRBV10-2 and J is TRBJ2-6; perhaps TRBD2 as D (5 bases). CDR3 length: 15 amino acids. The V gene lost 6 bases and the J gene lost 4 bases, with 13 bases spanning the gap. CDR1 WSHSY and CDR2 SAAADI come from the germline V gene. In nucleotides, the CDR3 is TGCGCCAGCAGCACGGTCCGGGGAGGGGCCAACGTCCTGACTTTC. Translated, it gives CASSTVRGGANVLTF.

There are a few counts of this clone. The chain uses TRBV10-3 and TRBJ2-7, with 11 bases identical to TRBD1. The V and J ends lost 4 bases and 7 bases, in that order; junction bases with no gene match: 6. Germline lookup yields CDR1 ENHRY and CDR2 SYGVKD. The CDR3 length is 14 residues. The CDR3 loop is CAISGGTGGLEQYF. The CDR3 DNA sequence: TGTGCCATCAGTGGAGGGACAGGGGGTTTAGAGCAGTACTTC.

V usage is TRBV6-5 and J usage is TRBJ1-4; 7 positions agree with TRBD1. Germline lookup yields CDR1 MNHEY and CDR2 SVGAGI. The CDR3 consists of 14 residues. J was trimmed by 5 bases and V by 6 bases; bases with no gene match: 6. The CDR3 DNA reads TGTGCCAGCAGGCCACAGGGGCGCAATGAAAAACTGTTTTTT. Its protein product is CASRPQGRNEKLFF.

V and J are TRBV7-2 and TRBJ1-5; D uncertain. The CDR3 runs to 12 residues. The germline CDR1 and CDR2 sequences are SGHTA and FQGNSA. Trimming shortened V by 5 bases and J by 9 bases, and 11 bases separated the two germline ends. This CDR3 is CASSLTPGPQHF. The DNA for the CDR3 is TGTGCCAGCAGCCTCACCCCGGGGCCCCAGCATTTT.

V gene TRBV30 combines with J gene TRBJ1-4; 10 nucleotides match TRBD1. After removal of 3 bases from V and 7 bases from J, the junction contained 5 bases not matched to a gene. The CDR3 is 14 residues long. Germline V gene data show CDR1 as GTSNPN and CDR2 as SVGIG (reference sequence). Here the CDR3 reads CAWSLGQGFEKLFF. CDR3 nucleotide sequence: TGTGCCTGGAGCCTGGGACAGGGGTTTGAAAAACTGTTTTTT. The whole variable domain, remainder taken from reference TRBV30 and TRBJ1-4, is SQTIHQWPATLVQPVGSPLSLECTVEGTSNPNLYWYRQAAGRGLQLLFYSVGIGQISSEVPQNLSASRPQDRQFILSSKKLLLSDSGFYLCAWSLGQGFEKLFFGSGTQLSVL.

This clone was recorded a few times. The rearrangement links TRBV27 to TRBJ2-7, with 11 bases fitting TRBD2. The CDR3 runs 14 residues. V dropped 6 bases and J dropped 2; count of bases not matched to a gene: 3. Germline CDR1 is MNHEY and CDR2 is SMNVEV (reference sequence). The CDR3 coding sequence is TGTGCCAGCAGGCCGACTAGCGGGACCTACGAGCAGTACTTC. It specifies CASRPTSGTYEQYF.

V is TRBV27 and J is TRBJ1-1; D ambiguous. Trimming shortened V by 6 bases and J by 7 bases, and 15 bases separated the two germline ends. The CDR3 contains 13 residues. The germline V gene encodes CDR1 MNHEY and CDR2 SMNVEV (reference sequence). The CDR3 DNA reads TGTGCCAGCAGCCTCCGGGGTCTCGGTGAAGCTTTCTTT. Residues: CASSLRGLGEAFF.

This rearrangement joins TRBV5-1 to TRBJ2-1, with TRBD2 matching over 8 bases. From germline, CDR1 is SGHRS and CDR2 YFSETQ. CDR3 length: 15 amino acids. Losses at the gene ends were 6 bases for V and 0 bases for J; bases not matched to a gene: 5. The CDR3 region is CASTREDPSYNEQFF. Here the CDR3 DNA reads TGCGCCAGCACGCGGGAGGACCCCTCCTACAATGAGCAGTTCTTC.

V usage is TRBV6-1 and J usage is TRBJ2-3; the match to TRBD2 covers 10 bases. Germline V lookup: CDR1 MNHNS, CDR2 SASEGT. The CDR3 is made up of 15 amino acids. The J segment lost 7 bases and the V segment lost 0 bases, leaving 4 bases of the junction unmatched. This CDR3 is CASSEAAGGPNTQYF. CDR3 sequence (DNA): TGTGCCAGCAGTGAAGCAGCGGGAGGGCCTAATACGCAGTATTTT.

This rearrangement joins TRBV28 to TRBJ2-7; TRBD2 matches 11 bases. Unmatched junction bases numbered 14, after V lost 4 bases and J lost 0 bases. CDR3 length equals 19 residues. Germline lookup yields CDR1 MDHEN and CDR2 SYDVKM. The CDR3 spells CASSSPPIRSGRASYEQYF. The DNA of the CDR3 is TGTGCCAGCAGTTCACCACCAATTCGTAGCGGGAGGGCCTCCTACGAGCAGTACTTC.

This clone was detected a few times. The gene calls are TRBV2 and TRBJ2-2, with a weak D call TRBD2 (6 bases). The V end was cut by 1 base, the J end by 2 bases, with 14 bases between. The CDR3 runs 17 residues. Germline values: CDR1 SNHLY, CDR2 FYNNEI. This CDR3 is CASSEGWGGINTGELFF. The CDR3 DNA reads as TGTGCCAGCAGTGAAGGTTGGGGCGGGATAAACACCGGGGAGCTGTTTTTT.

This clone was detected only a few times. The chain couples TRBV18 to TRBJ2-1; TRBD2 matches at 8 bases. CDR1 and CDR2 (germline): KGHSH, LQKENI. The CDR3 is 17 residues long. Germline trimming cut 6 bases from V and 6 bases from J; bases unmatched to any gene: 16. The CDR3 nucleotides are TGTGCCAGCTCCCCTTCCGGGGGGACCGCGGGGGGCAATGAGCAGTTCTTC. This codes for CASSPSGGTAGGNEQFF.

This sequence joins TRBV13 and TRBJ2-5, with TRBD1 matching over 9 bases. Losses at the gene ends were 5 bases for V and 6 bases for J; bases not matched to a gene: 10. CDR1 PRHDT and CDR2 FYEKMQ come from the germline V gene (reference sequence). This CDR3 region has 15 residues. The CDR3 sequence is CASSPGTGRAQTQYF. DNA of the CDR3: TGTGCCAGCAGCCCAGGGACAGGGAGGGCCCAGACCCAGTACTTC. Filled out from reference TRBV13 and TRBJ2-5, the complete variable domain reads AAGVIQSPRHLIKEKRETATLKCYPIPRHDTVYWYQQGPGQDPQFLISFYEKMQSDKGSIPDRFSAQQFSDYHSELNMSSLELGDSALYFCASSPGTGRAQTQYFGPGTRLLVL.

The V call is TRBV7-9, the J call TRBJ2-1; TRBD2 agrees at 14 bases. The V gene's germline CDR1 is SEHNR and CDR2 FQNEAQ (reference sequence). The CDR3 extends over 16 amino acids. J lost 7 bases, V lost 4 bases, and 6 bases had no gene match. CDR3 coding DNA: TGTGCCAGCAGCTATGGGACTAGCGGGAGATCGAATGAGCAGTTCTTC. It yields the protein CASSYGTSGRSNEQFF.

J is TRBJ2-2 and V is TRBV9; TRBD2 matches at 9 bases. With V trimmed by 4 bases and J by 3 bases, 7 bases remained unmatched. Per the germline V gene, CDR1 is SGDLS and CDR2 is YYNGEE. The CDR3 runs to 16 residues. As DNA, the CDR3 is TGTGCCAGCAGCACGGCGGGAGGGCGGTACACCGGGGAGCTGTTTTTT. Translation: CASSTAGGRYTGELFF.

Here the CDR3 DNA reads TGTGCCAGTAGTATAGAGGGACAGGTTGCATATGGCTACACCTTC. Its protein is CASSIEGQVAYGYTF. J is TRBJ1-2 and V is TRBV19; 8 positions agree with TRBD1. This CDR3 has 15 amino acids. Germline trimming cut 0 bases from V and 5 bases from J; bases unmatched to any gene: 5. Germline values: CDR1 LNHDA, CDR2 SQIVND (reference sequence).

The rearrangement joins TRBV7-9 to TRBJ1-5; D unresolved. This CDR3 is 14 amino acids long. With 4 bases removed from V and 5 bases from J, the gap between germline ends came to 12 bases. CDR1 and CDR2 (germline): SEHNR, FQNEAQ (reference sequence). This chain's CDR3 is CASSSGGLDQPQHF. The CDR3, as DNA: TGTGCCAGCAGCTCAGGTGGGTTGGATCAGCCCCAGCATTTT.